This T cell receptor beta chain comes out of a study of CD8 T cells in Susac syndrome. With random hexamers, 0.5 to 1 ug RNA was reverse transcribed. An immunoSEQ multiplex PCR amplified TCR beta CDR3 over 54 Vbeta and 13 Jbeta. MiXCR, run by TCRdb on the immunoSEQ multiplex PCR reads, gives a single entry per CDR3 protein. The sample records 170,000 or so distinct CDR3 sequences, around 96% being singletons. V was cut by 5 bases and J by 5 bases, with 21 bases left in between. CDR1 MNHEY and CDR2 SMNVEV come from the germline V gene (reference sequence). CDR3 length: 16 residues. TEMRA cells were enriched by FACS, while CD8+ and CD4+ T cells were obtained through a negative isolation that was performed magnetically.

The clonotype was recovered from a human donor with multiple sclerosis. The sequenced sample consisted of CD8+ T cells from PBMCs. The J gene is TRBJ2-5, the V gene TRBV27, with D possibly called TRBD1 or TRBD2 (5 bases each). CDR3 nucleotide sequence: TGTGCCAGCAGTCCACTGGGGACCCAGGAGGTGGAGACCCAGTACTTC. It is translated as CASSPLGTQEVETQYF.